Shown below are 4 T cell receptor beta chains from a single sample sequenced in a study of T-cell reconstitution after alpha-beta-depleted transplantation in children. Unique molecular identifiers featured in how the TCRbeta library was prepared. TCRdb re-called the PCR reads through MiXCR, storing one row per CDR3 protein. The sample shows about 580,000 distinct CDR3 sequences, around 23% of them seen only once. The sequencing used PBMCs, mostly from graft donor cells, collected 360 days after TCRalphabeta/CD19-depleted stem cell transplant. The receptor set was obtained from a boy less than two years old who had a stem cell transplant for acute myeloid leukemia, so the T cells may come from the graft donor.

The gene calls are TRBV12-3 or TRBV12-4 and TRBJ2-7, with TRBD2 matching over 7 bases. The CDR3 extends over 13 amino acids. Germline trimming cut 6 bases from V and 0 bases from J; bases unmatched to any gene: 2. CDR3 protein: CASRGGDSYEQYF. DNA of the CDR3: TGTGCCAGCAGGGGGGGGGACTCCTACGAGCAGTACTTC.

At least ten counts were recorded for this clonotype. The chain has TRBV20-1 and TRBJ2-5; 13 nucleotides match TRBD2. The V gene's germline CDR1 is DFQATT and CDR2 SNEGSKA (reference sequence). The length of the CDR3 is 14 residues. The junction had 6 bases not matched to a gene; V was cut back by 6 bases and J by 5 bases. CDR3 sequence (DNA): TGCAGTGCGGCCCGGACTAGCGGGGGTGAGACCCAGTACTTC. It yields the protein CSAARTSGGETQYF.

V and J are TRBV20-1 and TRBJ2-7, with 13 bases matching TRBD2. This CDR3 spans 16 amino acids. With 3 bases clipped from V and 3 bases from J, the junction kept 8 bases outside the gene matches. Germline V gene sequence: CDR1 DFQATT, CDR2 SNEGSKA (reference sequence). CDR3 region: CSASRTSGGPRYEQYF. The CDR3 DNA reads as TGCAGTGCTAGCCGGACTAGCGGGGGACCCCGCTACGAGCAGTACTTC.

The chain recombines TRBV28 with TRBJ2-3, with D possibly being TRBD1 or TRBD2 (5 bases each). There are 15 residues in the CDR3. Germline assignment: CDR1 MDHEN and CDR2 SYDVKM. With 3 bases removed from V and 2 bases from J, the gap between germline ends came to 12 bases. CDR3 sequence reads: CASSFGDGLTDTQYF. The CDR3 bases are TGTGCCAGCAGTTTCGGGGACGGACTCACAGATACGCAGTATTTT. Full variable domain (remainder filled in from reference TRBV28 and TRBJ2-3): DVKVTQSSRYLVKRTGEKVFLECVQDMDHENMFWYRQDPGLGLRLIYFSYDVKMKEKGDIPEGYSVSREKKERFSLILESASTNQTSMYLCASSFGDGLTDTQYFGPGTRLTVL.